This T cell receptor (beta chain) was captured by sequencing in a study of blood T cells in healthy people across ages. A J-beta primer mix and a sample-barcoded 5' primer were used in a second PCR of roughly 7 to 12 cycles. TCRdb analysed the 5' RACE reads with MiXCR anew, one entry per CDR3 protein. The top ten hold about 11% of the sample, which has roughly 1.7 million distinct CDR3 sequences, approximately 32% seen once. In germline, CDR1 is SGDLS, CDR2 YYNGEE. With V trimmed by 1 base and J by 6 bases, 9 bases remained unmatched. This CDR3 spans 16 amino acids. This clonotype has only a few counts. Its matching antigen is unknown. Study-wide results and limits: Older individuals had lower TCR beta diversity per million T cells (the decline was roughly linear).

This TCR came from a young woman in good health. The sequenced sample consisted of blood. This chain uses TRBV9 with TRBJ2-3, with TRBD2 matching over 9 bases. CDR3 residues: CASSVRQAGGGDTQYF. DNA of the CDR3: TGTGCCAGCAGCGTACGCCAAGCGGGAGGCGGGGATACGCAGTATTTT. Drawing the rest from reference TRBV9 and TRBJ2-3, the complete variable domain is DSGVTQTPKHLITATGQRVTLRCSPRSGDLSVYWYQQSLDQGLQFLIQYYNGEERAKGNILERFSAQQFPDLHSELNLSSLELGDSALYFCASSVRQAGGGDTQYFGPGTRLTVL.